A selection of T cell receptor beta chains follows, all from one sample in a study of T cell repertoires in cytomegalovirus infection. MiXCR, run by TCRdb on the reads, gives a single entry per CDR3 protein. The sample gives almost 500,000 distinct CDR3 sequences, roughly 12% of which show up once; 9.5% to 13% is in the top ten. The sequenced sample was PBMCs. These receptors all stem from a human donor in good health (CMV status not recorded). Some clones in this sample may be carry-over from other donors' samples. Each CDR3 is given with its conserved first and last residue. The D gene is left open where the match is weak. Only part of the rows carry a size: once, few, many, or a class if the clone is expanded.

d_gene | j_gene | v_gene | abundance | len | CDR3aa | CDR3nt
TRBD1 | TRBJ1-2 | TRBV28 | many | 13 | CASTSSGQDGYTF | TGTGCCAGCACCTCCTCGGGACAGGATGGCTACACCTTC
- | TRBJ2-5 | TRBV9 | - | 14 | CASSVWQTTETQYF | TGTGCCAGCAGCGTTTGGCAAACGACCGAGACCCAGTACTTC
TRBD2 | TRBJ2-5 | TRBV12-5 | many | 17 | CASGLGASGGASETQYF | TGTGCTAGTGGTTTGGGGGCTAGCGGGGGGGCTTCGGAGACCCAGTACTTC
- | TRBJ2-7 | TRBV7-3 | - | 14 | CASSLFPGMYEQYF | TGTGCCAGCAGCTTATTTCCAGGAATGTACGAGCAGTACTTC
- | TRBJ2-1 | TRBV9 | many | 14 | CASSAGLPYNEQFF | TGTGCCAGCAGCGCAGGACTGCCGTACAATGAGCAGTTCTTC
- | TRBJ2-7 | TRBV28 | few | 12 | CASRGSYYEQYF | TGTGCCAGCAGGGGATCCTACTACGAGCAGTACTTC
TRBD2 | TRBJ2-1 | TRBV19 | many | 13 | CASSFLQREEQFF | TGTGCCAGTAGTTTCCTTCAGCGGGAAGAGCAGTTCTTC
- | TRBJ1-1 | TRBV19 | many | 15 | CASRIPGTRNTEAFF | TGTGCCAGTAGGATCCCCGGGACTCGGAACACTGAAGCTTTCTTT
- | TRBJ1-1 | TRBV10-3 | many | 13 | CATRAQGRTEAFF | TGTGCCACAAGAGCGCAGGGGAGGACTGAAGCTTTCTTT
- | TRBJ2-1 | TRBV7-2 | few | 15 | CASSPSGQPGGEQFF | TGTGCCAGCAGCCCTTCGGGTCAACCTGGGGGTGAGCAGTTCTTC
- | TRBJ2-7 | TRBV6-1 | many | 10 | CASSIYEQYF | TGTGCCAGCAGTATATACGAGCAGTACTTC
TRBD2 | TRBJ2-3 | TRBV7-2 | many | 16 | CASSATGTILTDTQYF | TGTGCCAGCAGCGCTACCGGGACTATACTCACAGATACGCAGTATTTT
- | TRBJ2-3 | TRBV7-3 | many | 13 | CASSSAGTDTQYF | TGTGCCAGCAGCTCCGCGGGGACAGATACGCAGTATTTT
TRBD1 | TRBJ2-2 | TRBV4-2 | many | 17 | CASSHQRQGPNTGELFF | TGTGCCAGCAGCCACCAACGACAGGGACCGAACACCGGGGAGCTGTTTTTT
- | TRBJ2-5 | TRBV2 | many | 13 | CASSEEAGETQYF | TGTGCCAGCAGTGAAGAGGCAGGAGAGACCCAGTACTTC
- | TRBJ2-1 | TRBV20-1 | many | 15 | CSASLVGKSYNEQFF | TGCAGTGCTAGTTTAGTCGGGAAGTCCTACAATGAGCAGTTCTTC
TRBD1 | TRBJ1-6 | TRBV5-4 | few | 13 | CASTRDRSSPLHF | TGTGCCAGCACCCGGGACAGGTCTTCACCCCTCCACTTT
- | TRBJ1-1 | TRBV20-1 | many | 14 | CSATRGRVNTEAFF | TGCAGTGCTACCAGGGGCAGGGTGAACACTGAAGCTTTCTTT
- | TRBJ1-5 | TRBV20-1 | - | 13 | CSAIDRYNQPQHF | TGCAGTGCTATCGACAGGTACAATCAGCCCCAGCATTTT
- | TRBJ2-5 | TRBV29-1 | many | 13 | CSVDPLLQQTQYF | TGCAGCGTTGATCCCCTACTACAACAGACCCAGTACTTC
- | TRBJ2-1 | TRBV19 | - | 14 | CASSIQQAYNEQFF | TGTGCCAGTAGTATTCAGCAGGCCTACAATGAGCAGTTCTTC
- | TRBJ2-3 | TRBV18 | few | 15 | CASSPGPTPPDTQYF | TGTGCCAGCTCACCCGGACCCACGCCCCCAGATACGCAGTATTTT
- | TRBJ2-5 | TRBV20-1 | many | 17 | CSAAPWALSGNQETQYF | TGCAGTGCAGCCCCCTGGGCCCTTAGCGGAAACCAAGAGACCCAGTACTTC
- | TRBJ1-5 | TRBV19 | many | 18 | CASSIEGLFWKSNQPQHF | TGTGCCAGTAGTATAGAGGGACTCTTCTGGAAAAGCAATCAGCCCCAGCATTTT
- | TRBJ2-7 | TRBV20-1 | few | 15 | CSAWARADGNYEQYF | TGCAGTGCCTGGGCGAGGGCCGACGGGAATTACGAGCAGTACTTC
TRBD1 | TRBJ2-1 | TRBV7-2 | many | 16 | CASSLVETGGYNEQFF | TGTGCCAGCAGCTTAGTAGAGACAGGGGGCTACAATGAGCAGTTCTTC
TRBD2 | TRBJ2-3 | TRBV11-2 | many | 21 | CASSFFLGLAGRRGRTDTQYF | TGTGCCAGCAGCTTCTTCCTGGGGCTAGCGGGTCGCCGCGGGCGCACAGATACGCAGTATTTT
TRBD2 | TRBJ2-5 | TRBV12-3/TRBV12-4 | many | 16 | CASRRPGTSGQETQYF | TGTGCCAGCAGGCGCCCCGGGACTAGCGGCCAAGAGACCCAGTACTTC
TRBD2 | TRBJ2-5 | TRBV7-2 | many | 15 | CASGTGAGGGKTQYF | TGTGCCAGCGGAACCGGGGCGGGAGGTGGGAAGACCCAGTACTTC
- | TRBJ2-2 | TRBV12-3/TRBV12-4 | many | 14 | CASSLRRNTGELFF | TGTGCCAGCAGTTTACGCCGGAACACCGGGGAGCTGTTTTTT
- | TRBJ2-1 | TRBV28 | - | 12 | CASSLMENEQFF | TGTGCCAGCAGTTTGATGGAGAATGAGCAGTTCTTC
- | TRBJ1-5 | TRBV30 | few | 13 | CAWSPEGLQPQHF | TGTGCCTGGAGCCCGGAGGGGCTTCAGCCCCAGCATTTT
- | TRBJ2-7 | TRBV25-1 | few | 13 | CASSDAGPYEQYF | TGTGCCAGCAGTGACGCAGGACCCTACGAGCAGTACTTC
- | TRBJ2-3 | TRBV6-1 | few | 15 | CASARGARDADTQYF | TGTGCCAGCGCACGGGGGGCGCGGGACGCAGATACGCAGTATTTT
TRBD1 | TRBJ1-1 | TRBV7-7 | many | 13 | CASSQDRDAEAFF | TGTGCTAGCAGCCAGGACAGGGACGCTGAAGCTTTCTTT
- | TRBJ1-1 | TRBV3-1 | - | 11 | CASSQAQRAFF | TGTGCCAGCAGCCAAGCACAGAGAGCTTTCTTT
TRBD2 | TRBJ2-3 | TRBV9 | - | 17 | CASSVYSLAGATGTQYF | TGTGCCAGCAGCGTTTATTCCCTAGCGGGGGCAACTGGTACGCAGTATTTT
- | TRBJ2-5 | TRBV5-4 | many | 14 | CASSVWAFPATQYF | TGTGCCAGCAGCGTCTGGGCTTTCCCTGCGACCCAGTACTTC
TRBD1 | TRBJ2-5 | TRBV11-2 | many | 15 | CASSPRDRGQETQYF | TGTGCCAGCAGCCCCCGGGACAGGGGCCAAGAGACCCAGTACTTC
TRBD2 | TRBJ2-1 | TRBV7-6 | many | 17 | CASSSNQGRGVLNEQFF | TGTGCCAGCAGCTCCAACCAGGGGCGGGGGGTCCTCAATGAGCAGTTCTTC
- | TRBJ1-2 | TRBV14 | many | 15 | CASSQEYGTNYGYTF | TGTGCCAGCAGCCAAGAGTACGGGACTAACTATGGCTACACCTTC
- | TRBJ1-1 | TRBV7-9 | many | 16 | CASSLYTGFGNTEAFF | TGTGCCAGCAGCTTATATACGGGGTTTGGCAACACTGAAGCTTTCTTT
- | TRBJ2-1 | TRBV3-1 | - | 11 | CASSQASGQFF | TGTGCCAGCAGCCAAGCTTCGGGTCAGTTCTTC
- | TRBJ2-3 | TRBV7-7 | many | 15 | CASSPDLGPRGTQYF | TGTGCTAGCAGCCCAGACCTAGGCCCGCGGGGTACGCAGTATTTT
- | TRBJ1-2 | TRBV4-2 | few | 17 | CASSQEGRGEEFYGYTF | TGTGCCAGCAGCCAAGAAGGTCGTGGTGAGGAGTTCTATGGCTACACCTTC
- | TRBJ2-2 | TRBV18 | - | 15 | CASSPNRQNTGELFF | TGTGCCAGCTCACCTAATCGACAGAACACCGGGGAGCTGTTTTTT